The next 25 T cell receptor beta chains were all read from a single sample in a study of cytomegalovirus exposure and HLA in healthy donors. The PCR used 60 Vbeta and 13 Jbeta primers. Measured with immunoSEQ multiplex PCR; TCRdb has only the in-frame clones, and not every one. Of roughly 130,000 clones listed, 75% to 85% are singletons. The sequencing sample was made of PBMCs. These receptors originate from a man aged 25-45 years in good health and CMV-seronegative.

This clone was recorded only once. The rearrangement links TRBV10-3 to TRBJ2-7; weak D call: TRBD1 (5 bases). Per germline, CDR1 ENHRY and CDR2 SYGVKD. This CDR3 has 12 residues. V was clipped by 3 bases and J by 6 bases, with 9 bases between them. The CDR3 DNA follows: TGTGCCATCAGTGAAGGGGCCGCCGAGCAGTACTTC. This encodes CAISEGAAEQYF.

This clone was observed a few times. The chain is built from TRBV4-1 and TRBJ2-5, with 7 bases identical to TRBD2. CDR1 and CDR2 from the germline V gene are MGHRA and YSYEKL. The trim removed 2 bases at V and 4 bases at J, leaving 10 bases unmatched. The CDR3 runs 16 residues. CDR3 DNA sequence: TGCGCCAGCAGCCAACTGGGAGGCGGGAGAAGAGAGACCCAGTACTTC. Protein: CASSQLGGGRRETQYF.

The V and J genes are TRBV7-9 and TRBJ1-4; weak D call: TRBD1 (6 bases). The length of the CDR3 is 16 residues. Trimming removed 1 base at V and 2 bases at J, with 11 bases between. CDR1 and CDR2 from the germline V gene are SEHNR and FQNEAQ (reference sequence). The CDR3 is CASSLGQDLTNEKLFF. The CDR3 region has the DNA TGTGCCAGCAGCTTAGGACAGGACCTCACTAATGAAAAACTGTTTTTT.

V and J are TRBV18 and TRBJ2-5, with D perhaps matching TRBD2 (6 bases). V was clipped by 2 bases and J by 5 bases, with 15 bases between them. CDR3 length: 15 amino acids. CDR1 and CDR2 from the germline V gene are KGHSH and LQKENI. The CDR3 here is CASSPTYGSWETQYF. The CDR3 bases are TGTGCCAGCTCACCAACCTACGGGAGCTGGGAGACCCAGTACTTC.

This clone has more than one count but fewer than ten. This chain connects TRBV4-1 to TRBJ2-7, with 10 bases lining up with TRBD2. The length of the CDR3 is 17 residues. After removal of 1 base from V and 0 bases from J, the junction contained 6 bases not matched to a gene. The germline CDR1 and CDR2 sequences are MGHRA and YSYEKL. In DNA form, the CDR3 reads TGCGCCAGCAGCCAAGTGGCTAGCGGGAGAAGCTCCTACGAGCAGTACTTC. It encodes CASSQVASGRSSYEQYF.

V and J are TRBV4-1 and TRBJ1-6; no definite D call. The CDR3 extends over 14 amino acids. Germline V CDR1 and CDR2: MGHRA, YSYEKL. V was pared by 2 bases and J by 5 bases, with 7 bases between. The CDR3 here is CASSQPMNNSPLHF. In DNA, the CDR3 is TGCGCCAGCAGCCAACCTATGAATAATTCACCCCTCCACTTT.

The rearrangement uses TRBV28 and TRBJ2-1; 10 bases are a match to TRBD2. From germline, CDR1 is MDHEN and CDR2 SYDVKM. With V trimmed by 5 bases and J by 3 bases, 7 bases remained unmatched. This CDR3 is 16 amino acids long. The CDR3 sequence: CASSPPLAGLYNEQFF. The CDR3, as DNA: TGTGCCAGCAGTCCCCCACTAGCGGGACTCTACAATGAGCAGTTCTTC.

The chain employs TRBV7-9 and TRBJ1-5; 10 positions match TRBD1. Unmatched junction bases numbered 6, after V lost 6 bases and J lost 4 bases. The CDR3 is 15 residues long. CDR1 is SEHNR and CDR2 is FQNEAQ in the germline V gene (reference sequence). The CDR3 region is CASRPGTGENQPQHF. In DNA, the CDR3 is TGTGCCAGCAGACCCGGGACAGGGGAGAATCAGCCCCAGCATTTT.

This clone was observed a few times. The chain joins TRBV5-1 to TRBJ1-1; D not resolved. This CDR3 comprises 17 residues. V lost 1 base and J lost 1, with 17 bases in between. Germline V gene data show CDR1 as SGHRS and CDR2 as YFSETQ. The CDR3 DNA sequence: TGCGCCAGCAGCTTGATACCGGGAAGCCTGGGGAACACTGAAGCTTTCTTT. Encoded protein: CASSLIPGSLGNTEAFF.

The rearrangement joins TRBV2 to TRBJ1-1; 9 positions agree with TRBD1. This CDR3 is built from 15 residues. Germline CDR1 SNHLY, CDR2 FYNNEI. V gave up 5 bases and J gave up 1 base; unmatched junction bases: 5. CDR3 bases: TGTGCCAGCAGTCTACAGGGGGCGCAGAACACTGAAGCTTTCTTT. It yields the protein CASSLQGAQNTEAFF.

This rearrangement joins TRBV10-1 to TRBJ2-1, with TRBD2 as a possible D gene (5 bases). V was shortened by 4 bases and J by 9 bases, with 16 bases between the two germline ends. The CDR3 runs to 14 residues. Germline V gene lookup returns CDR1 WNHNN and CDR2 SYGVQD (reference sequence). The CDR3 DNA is TGCGCCAGCAGTGGGCTAGCCGGACCCCGTGAGCAGTTCTTC. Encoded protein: CASSGLAGPREQFF.

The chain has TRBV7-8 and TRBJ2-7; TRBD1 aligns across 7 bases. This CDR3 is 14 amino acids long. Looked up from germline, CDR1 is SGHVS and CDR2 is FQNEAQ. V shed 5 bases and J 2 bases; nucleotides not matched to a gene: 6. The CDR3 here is CASSRRQGAYEQYF. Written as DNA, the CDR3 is TGTGCCAGCAGCCGTAGACAGGGAGCCTACGAGCAGTACTTC.

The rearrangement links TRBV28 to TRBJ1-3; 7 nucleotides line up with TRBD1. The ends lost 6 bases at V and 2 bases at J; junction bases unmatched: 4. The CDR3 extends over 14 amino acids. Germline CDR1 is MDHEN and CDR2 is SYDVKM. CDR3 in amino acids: CASSYRGTGNTIYF. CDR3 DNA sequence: TGTGCCAGCAGCTACAGGGGAACTGGAAACACCATATATTTT.

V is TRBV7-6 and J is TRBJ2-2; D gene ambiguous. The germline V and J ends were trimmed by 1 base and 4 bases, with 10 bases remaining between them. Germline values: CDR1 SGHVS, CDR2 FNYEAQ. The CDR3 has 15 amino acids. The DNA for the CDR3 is TGTGCCAGCAGCTTAGTCCGCTCGAGCACCGGGGAGCTGTTTTTT. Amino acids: CASSLVRSSTGELFF.

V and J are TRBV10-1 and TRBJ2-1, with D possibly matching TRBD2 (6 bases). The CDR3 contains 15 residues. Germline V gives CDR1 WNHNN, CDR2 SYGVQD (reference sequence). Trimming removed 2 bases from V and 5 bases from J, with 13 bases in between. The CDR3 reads CASSENLAPHNEQFF. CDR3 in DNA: TGCGCCAGCAGTGAGAACCTAGCGCCGCACAATGAGCAGTTCTTC.

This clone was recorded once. Here the CDR3 reads CASSFRLAGERLSSYNEQFF. CDR3 nucleotide sequence: TGTGCCAGCAGTTTTCGACTAGCGGGAGAACGATTAAGCTCCTACAATGAGCAGTTCTTC. V is TRBV27 and J is TRBJ2-1, with 12 positions matching TRBD2. In germline, CDR1 is MNHEY, CDR2 SMNVEV (reference sequence). The CDR3 is 20 residues long. Losses at the gene ends were 3 bases for V and 0 bases for J; bases not matched to a gene: 12.

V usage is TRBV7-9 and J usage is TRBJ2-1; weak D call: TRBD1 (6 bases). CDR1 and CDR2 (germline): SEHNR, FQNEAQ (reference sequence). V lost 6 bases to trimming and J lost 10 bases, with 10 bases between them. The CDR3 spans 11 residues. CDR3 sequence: CASSTGTEQFF. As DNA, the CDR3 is TGTGCCAGCAGTACAGGGACCGAGCAGTTCTTC.

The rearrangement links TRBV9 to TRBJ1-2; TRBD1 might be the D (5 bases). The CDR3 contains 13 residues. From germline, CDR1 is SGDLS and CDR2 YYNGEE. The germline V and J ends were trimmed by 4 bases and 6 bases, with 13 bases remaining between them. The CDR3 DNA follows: TGTGCCAGCAGCCTTGGAGGGGAGGATGGCTACACCTTC. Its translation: CASSLGGEDGYTF.

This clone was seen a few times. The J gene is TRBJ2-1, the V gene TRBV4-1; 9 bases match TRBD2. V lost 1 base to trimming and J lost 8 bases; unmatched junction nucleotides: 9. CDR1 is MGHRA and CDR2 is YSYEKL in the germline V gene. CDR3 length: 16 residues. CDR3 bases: TGCGCCAGCAGCCAAGTAATAGCGGGAGCTGGTGATGAGCAGTTCTTC. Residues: CASSQVIAGAGDEQFF.

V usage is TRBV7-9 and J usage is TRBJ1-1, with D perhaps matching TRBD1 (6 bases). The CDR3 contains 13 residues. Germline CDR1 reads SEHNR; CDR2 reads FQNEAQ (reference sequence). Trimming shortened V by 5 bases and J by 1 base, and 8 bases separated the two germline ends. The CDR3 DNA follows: TGTGCCAGCAGCCCGACAGGGAACACTGAAGCTTTCTTT. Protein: CASSPTGNTEAFF.

The CDR3 DNA follows: TGTGCCAGCAGCTTAGCGCAGGATGAGCAGTTCTTC. The encoded protein is CASSLAQDEQFF. V gene TRBV7-9 combines with J gene TRBJ2-1; D gene unclear. The CDR3 totals 12 residues. With 0 bases removed from V and 8 bases from J, the gap between germline ends came to 5 bases. Per the germline V gene, CDR1 is SEHNR and CDR2 is FQNEAQ (reference sequence).

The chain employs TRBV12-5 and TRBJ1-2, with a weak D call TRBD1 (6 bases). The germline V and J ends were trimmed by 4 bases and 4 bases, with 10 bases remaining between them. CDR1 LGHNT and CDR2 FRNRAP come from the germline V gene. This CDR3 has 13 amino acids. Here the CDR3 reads CASGSGTTYGYTF. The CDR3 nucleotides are TGTGCTAGTGGTTCCGGGACAACCTATGGCTACACCTTC.

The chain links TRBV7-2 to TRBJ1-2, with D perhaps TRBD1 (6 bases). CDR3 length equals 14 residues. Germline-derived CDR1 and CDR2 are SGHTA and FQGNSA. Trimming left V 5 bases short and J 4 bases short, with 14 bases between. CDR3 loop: CASSLPGVIYGYTF. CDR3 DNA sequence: TGTGCCAGCAGCCTCCCAGGGGTAATCTATGGCTACACCTTC.

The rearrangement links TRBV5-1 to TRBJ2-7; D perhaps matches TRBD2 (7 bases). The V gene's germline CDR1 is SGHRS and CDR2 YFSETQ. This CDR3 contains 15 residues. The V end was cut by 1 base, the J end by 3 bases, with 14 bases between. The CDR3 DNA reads TGCGCCAGCAGCTTGAGGGGGGGAGGGGACTACGAGCAGTACTTC. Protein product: CASSLRGGGDYEQYF.

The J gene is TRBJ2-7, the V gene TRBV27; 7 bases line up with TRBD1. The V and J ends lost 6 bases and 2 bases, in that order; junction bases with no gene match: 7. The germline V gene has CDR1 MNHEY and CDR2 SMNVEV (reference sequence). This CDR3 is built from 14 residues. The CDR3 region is CASRDLGTAYEQYF. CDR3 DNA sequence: TGTGCCAGCAGAGACCTTGGGACAGCCTACGAGCAGTACTTC.